This T cell receptor (beta chain) came from a study of T cell repertoires in cytomegalovirus infection. On this clonotype itself: Its specificity is not known.

One entry per CDR3 protein results from TCRdb running MiXCR on the reads. This sample has roughly 920,000 distinct CDR3 sequences, with about a third found just once. The CDR3 loop spans 17 amino acids. With 1 base removed from V and 5 bases from J, the gap between germline ends came to 20 bases. CDR1 and CDR2 from the germline V gene are MGHRA and YSYEKL. The receptor was derived from a human donor in good health (CMV status not recorded). Some clones in this sample may be carry-over from other donors' samples. Material: cultured CD8+ T cells from PBMCs, obtained from culture after CMV antigen stimulation. The chain uses TRBV4-1 and TRBJ2-5, with D maybe TRBD1 (6 bases). The CDR3 bases are TGCGCCAGCAGCCAAGTATTTCTGGGACATTTAGGGGAGACCCAGTACTTC. This gives the protein CASSQVFLGHLGETQYF.